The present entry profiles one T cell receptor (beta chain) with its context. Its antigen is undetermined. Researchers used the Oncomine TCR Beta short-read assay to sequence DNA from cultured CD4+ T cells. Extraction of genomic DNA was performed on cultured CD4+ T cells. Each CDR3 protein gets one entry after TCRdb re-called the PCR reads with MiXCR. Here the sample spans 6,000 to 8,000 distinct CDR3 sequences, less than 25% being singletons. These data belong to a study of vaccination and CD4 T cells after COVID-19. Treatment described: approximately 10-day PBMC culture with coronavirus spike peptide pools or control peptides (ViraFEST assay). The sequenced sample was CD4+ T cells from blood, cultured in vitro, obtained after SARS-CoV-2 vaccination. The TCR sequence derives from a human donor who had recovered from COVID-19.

The CDR3 region has the DNA TGTGCCAGCATCCCTTTAACCGGGACAGGGCACACAGATACGCAGTATTTT. This codes for CASIPLTGTGHTDTQYF. V is TRBV28 and J is TRBJ2-3, with 9 bases matching TRBD1. The length of the CDR3 is 17 residues. Germline V gives CDR1 MDHEN, CDR2 SYDVKM. J gave up 2 bases and V 7 bases, and 13 bases lay outside the gene matches. The variable domain in full, completed from reference TRBV28 and TRBJ2-3, reads DVKVTQSSRYLVKRTGEKVFLECVQDMDHENMFWYRQDPGLGLRLIYFSYDVKMKEKGDIPEGYSVSREKKERFSLILESASTNQTSMYLCASIPLTGTGHTDTQYFGPGTRLTVL.